This T cell receptor (beta chain) was observed in a study of blood T cell repertoires in COVID-19. Looking at the study overall: Specimens from acute and convalescent COVID-19 originated in the United States, Italy and Spain. Sources were T cells, B-cell-depleted T cells, or PBMCs; the material itself was cDNA or gDNA.

This CDR3 spans 13 amino acids. Germline CDR1 is SQVTM and CDR2 is ANQGSEA. V was trimmed by 3 bases and J by 8 bases, leaving 16 bases between them. The table came from immunoSEQ multiplex PCR; TCRdb's copy has only in-frame clones and leaves some out. The data show about 270,000 clones, about 82% seen once. The study recruited people aged 18 to 89 years across about 25 US areas. Cohort assignment relied on participant-reported clinical history. This TCR was recovered from a woman in her forties or fifties with acute COVID-19. Material for sequencing was PBMCs or T cells enriched from blood (not recorded which). This chain connects TRBV29-1 to TRBJ1-2, with D perhaps TRBD1 (5 bases). In DNA, the CDR3 is TGCAGCGTTGAGTTAATTTGGAAGGGGGGCTACACCTTC. This translates into CSVELIWKGGYTF.